These T cell receptor beta chains were read from a single sample in a study of PD-L1 blockade in urothelial cancer. Using immunoSEQ multiplex PCR, the repertoire was profiled, and TCRdb retains in-frame clones only, with some absent. There are about 51,000 clones in the sample; around 85% occur only once, and 15% to 20% lies in the top ten. Sequenced material: PBMCs, taken around atezolizumab (anti-PD-L1) treatment. These receptors all stem from a man aged 55 to 70 with urothelial cancer. CDR3s include the opening cysteine and the closing phenylalanine or tryptophan. D genes are given only for firm matches. Not all rows give a size; the values are once, few, many and, for expanded clones, a class.

-,-,TRBJ2-7,TRBV29-1,TGCAGCGTTAGAACAGGGGGGGCGATTTACGAGCAGTACTTC,CSVRTGGAIYEQYF
-,-,TRBJ2-7,TRBV7-7,TGTGCTAGCAGCTTAGGGGGGGGTTACGAGCAGTACTTC,CASSLGGGYEQYF
-,-,TRBJ1-1,TRBV28,TGTGCCAGCAGTGCCGGGACAAGGGTGATTGCTGAAGCTTTCTTT,CASSAGTRVIAEAFF
TRBD2,-,TRBJ2-7,TRBV10-3,TGTGCCATCAGTGGTACTAGCGGGAGGGACTCCTACGAGCAGTACTTC,CAISGTSGRDSYEQYF
-,-,TRBJ1-5,TRBV5-1,TGCGCCAGCAGCATGACAGGCCCTAATCAGCCCCAGCATTTT,CASSMTGPNQPQHF
TRBD2,once,TRBJ2-1,TRBV19,TGTGCCAGTAGCCTAGCGGGCAACAAGAATGAGCAGTTCTTC,CASSLAGNKNEQFF
-,-,TRBJ1-6,TRBV27,TGTGCCAGCAGTGTGAGGACAAGTAATTCACCCCTCCACTTT,CASSVRTSNSPLHF
-,-,TRBJ2-7,TRBV7-3,TGTGCCAGCAGCTTAGATCCCAGGTCCTACGAGCAGTACTTC,CASSLDPRSYEQYF
-,-,TRBJ2-1,TRBV30,TGTGCCTCCCCGAAGGGGTACTCCTACAATGAGCAGTTCTTC,CASPKGYSYNEQFF
TRBD2,-,TRBJ2-1,TRBV7-2,TGTGCCAGCAGCTTAGTAGCGGGAGGTTACAATGAGCAGTTCTTC,CASSLVAGGYNEQFF
-,-,TRBJ2-6,TRBV5-6,TGTGCCAGCAGCTTGGGCGGAGGAGGCAATTACGGGGCCAACGTCCTGACTTTC,CASSLGGGGNYGANVLTF
-,-,TRBJ2-1,TRBV11-3,TGTGCCAGCAGCTTGAGGACAGACTTCTACAATGAGCAGTTCTTC,CASSLRTDFYNEQFF
-,-,TRBJ1-3,TRBV19,TGTGCCAGTAGTATAGCAGGCTCTGGAAACACCATATATTTT,CASSIAGSGNTIYF
TRBD1,few,TRBJ2-7,TRBV28,TGTGCCAGCAGTCTTGGACAGGGGATTTCCTACGAGCAGTACTTC,CASSLGQGISYEQYF
TRBD1,-,TRBJ2-7,TRBV19,TGTGCCAGTAGTCTGGGGACAGGGACCAACGAGCAGTACTTC,CASSLGTGTNEQYF
-,-,TRBJ2-7,TRBV7-3,TGTGCCAGCAGCTTAGGGGGGTCGACAGGGCGCTACTCCTACGAGCAGTACTTC,CASSLGGSTGRYSYEQYF
-,once,TRBJ2-1,TRBV7-3,TGTGCCAGCAGCCCCCGGGGGCCTAGCGGTCCCACCAATGAGCAGTTCTTC,CASSPRGPSGPTNEQFF
TRBD2,-,TRBJ2-2,TRBV2,TGTGCCAGCACGTTGCGGGGGACCGGGGAGCTGTTTTTT,CASTLRGTGELFF
TRBD2,-,TRBJ2-7,TRBV19,TGTGCCAGTAGCCCCACGACTAGCGGGAGCACCTACGAGCAGTACTTC,CASSPTTSGSTYEQYF
TRBD1,once,TRBJ2-7,TRBV5-1,TGCGCCAGCACACCCGGGACAGGGCCCTACGAGCAGTACTTC,CASTPGTGPYEQYF
TRBD1,-,TRBJ1-1,TRBV10-1,TGCGCCAGCAGTGGGGACAGTATGAACACTGAAGCTTTCTTT,CASSGDSMNTEAFF
TRBD1,-,TRBJ1-1,TRBV5-1,TGCGCCAGCAGCTTGGCAGGGCACACAGGGGCTGAAGCTTTCTTT,CASSLAGHTGAEAFF
-,-,TRBJ2-3,TRBV11-3,TGTGCCAGCAGCGTCCTACAGGGAACAGATACGCAGTATTTT,CASSVLQGTDTQYF
-,-,TRBJ2-7,TRBV5-5,TGTGCCAGCCGTCACTCCCCCGGCGGTCCCACCTACGAGCAGTACTTC,CASRHSPGGPTYEQYF
TRBD2,-,TRBJ2-7,TRBV4-3,TGCGCCAGCAGCCACCTAGCGGGAGATCCCTACGAGCAGTACTTC,CASSHLAGDPYEQYF
TRBD2,-,TRBJ2-3,TRBV6-1,TGTGCCAGCAGAGGGACTAGTACTGATACGCAGTATTTT,CASRGTSTDTQYF
-,-,TRBJ2-5,TRBV5-6,TGTGCCAGCAGCTTGGGTACTCGGCAAGAGACCCAGTACTTC,CASSLGTRQETQYF
-,-,TRBJ2-7,TRBV29-1,TGCAGCGTTGAACGGGGGAACGAGCAGTACTTC,CSVERGNEQYF
TRBD2,-,TRBJ2-7,TRBV10-2,TGCGCCAGCATCGGGCTAGCGGGTGAGAGACCCACCTACGAGCAGTACTTC,CASIGLAGERPTYEQYF
-,once,TRBJ2-1,TRBV4-3,TGCGCCAGCAGCCAGTTCCAGGGGGAGCAGTTCTTC,CASSQFQGEQFF
TRBD2,-,TRBJ2-3,TRBV29-1,TGCAGCGGAGGGAGGGCAGATACGCAGTATTTT,CSGGRADTQYF
-,-,TRBJ2-3,TRBV5-1,TGCGCCAGCAGCTTGGGACAGACCACAGATACGCAGTATTTT,CASSLGQTTDTQYF
TRBD2,-,TRBJ2-3,TRBV29-1,TGCAGCGCCACTAGCGGGGGAAACACAGATACGCAGTATTTT,CSATSGGNTDTQYF
-,-,TRBJ2-7,TRBV7-2,TGTGCCAGCAGCCGAGTCGGTGGAGGGGACGAGCAGTACTTC,CASSRVGGGDEQYF
TRBD2,-,TRBJ2-5,TRBV11-2,TGTGCCAGCAAACAAACGGGGGGGATAGAGACCCAGTACTTC,CASKQTGGIETQYF
TRBD1,-,TRBJ1-2,TRBV6-5,TGTGCCAGCAGTAGAACCGGGACAGGAGACTATGGCTACACCTTC,CASSRTGTGDYGYTF
-,-,TRBJ2-3,TRBV6-5,TGTGCCAGCAGTCCGGACAGACTGGACACAGATACGCAGTATTTT,CASSPDRLDTDTQYF
TRBD1,-,TRBJ2-1,TRBV7-9,TGTGCCAGCAGCGGCTGGACAGGGGGCAACTACAATGAGCAGTTCTTC,CASSGWTGGNYNEQFF
TRBD1,few,TRBJ2-7,TRBV11-2,TGTGCCAGCAGCTCGAACCGGGACAGCTCCTACGAGCAGTACTTC,CASSSNRDSSYEQYF
-,once,TRBJ2-7,TRBV30,TGTGCCTGGATGACTAGCTACGAGCAGTACTTC,CAWMTSYEQYF
TRBD1,-,TRBJ1-5,TRBV19,TGTGCCAGTAGGGCCCGGGACAGGGGAAATCAGCCCCAGCATTTT,CASRARDRGNQPQHF
TRBD1,-,TRBJ2-1,TRBV6-1,TGTGCCAGCAGTGGAAGGACAGGGGGCGGGAATGAGCAGTTCTTC,CASSGRTGGGNEQFF
-,-,TRBJ1-3,TRBV6-5,TGTGCCAGCAGTTACTCGAGGGTATCTGGAAACACCATATATTTT,CASSYSRVSGNTIYF
TRBD1,-,TRBJ1-6,TRBV9,TGTGCCAGCAGCGTAGGGATACAGGGGTCCTATAATTCACCCCTCCACTTT,CASSVGIQGSYNSPLHF
-,-,TRBJ2-7,TRBV7-2,TGTGCCAGCAGCTTTAAGACTAGTAGGGAGCAGTACTTC,CASSFKTSREQYF
-,-,TRBJ1-3,TRBV11-2,TGTGCCAGCAGCTTGGGACATTTCTCTGGAAACACCATATATTTT,CASSLGHFSGNTIYF
TRBD1,-,TRBJ2-7,TRBV11-2,TGTGCCAGCAGCTTAGCAGGGGGCGTCCGGGGTGAGCAGTACTTC,CASSLAGGVRGEQYF
TRBD1,-,TRBJ1-5,TRBV30,TGTGCCTGGAGCGTACTACCAGGGGGCGGGCAGCCCCAGCATTTT,CAWSVLPGGGQPQHF
TRBD2,once,TRBJ2-7,TRBV5-1,TGCGCCAGCAGCTTACTAGCGGGGCATTTGCACGAGCAGTACTTC,CASSLLAGHLHEQYF
-,-,TRBJ1-2,TRBV19,TGTGCCAGCAGTAAGCCGCCCATCTATGGCTACACCTTC,CASSKPPIYGYTF
-,-,TRBJ2-1,TRBV5-1,TGCGCCAGCAGCTTTGTCGATGAGCAGTTCTTC,CASSFVDEQFF
-,-,TRBJ2-1,TRBV5-1,TGCGCCAGCAGCTTGGGTTCGGGGGACGAGCAGTTCTTC,CASSLGSGDEQFF
TRBD2,-,TRBJ2-3,TRBV25-1,TGTGCCAGCACATCTGGACTAGCGGGAGGGGGAACCGATACGCAGTATTTT,CASTSGLAGGGTDTQYF
TRBD1,-,TRBJ1-1,TRBV30,TGTGCCTGGACCCTCCAGGGGGTCCGGGCTTTCTTT,CAWTLQGVRAFF
-,-,TRBJ2-1,TRBV9,TGTGCCAGCAGCGTAGGGGGGACACGCAACAATGAGCAGTTCTTC,CASSVGGTRNNEQFF
-,-,TRBJ2-7,TRBV28,TGTGCCAGCAGTCGGGGACAAGCCTACGAGCAGTACTTC,CASSRGQAYEQYF
-,-,TRBJ1-5,TRBV19,TGTGCCAGTACCACCCTTCGGCAGGGTGCCTACAATCAGCCCCAGCATTTT,CASTTLRQGAYNQPQHF
TRBD1,-,TRBJ1-2,TRBV23-1,TGCGCCAGCAGTCGAACAGGGGTATTGGGAGCTAACTATGGCTACACCTTC,CASSRTGVLGANYGYTF
-,-,TRBJ1-3,TRBV5-4,TGTGCCAGCAGCTTGGCCGGACAGTCTGGAAACACCATATATTTT,CASSLAGQSGNTIYF